These T cell receptor beta chains were read from a single sample in a study of cytomegalovirus exposure and HLA in healthy donors. Libraries were prepared by immunoSEQ multiplex PCR; TCRdb keeps only in-frame clonotypes and omits some of them. The sample yields 150,000 or so clones, around 83% seen once. The sequencing sample was made of PBMCs. The receptors were gathered from a human donor in good health. Each CDR3 is given with its conserved first and last residue. D genes are given only for firm matches. Some rows mark clone size as missing; the rest say once, few, many or name a class of expanded clone.

.,TRBJ1-2,.,TRBV5-4,TGTGCCAGCACCGACTCCGACAGATCTCTGGGCTACACCTTC,CASTDSDRSLGYTF
.,TRBJ1-1,.,TRBV29-1,TGCAGCGCCCAGCCCCGCTGGGGGCCGAACACTGAAGCTTTCTTT,CSAQPRWGPNTEAFF
TRBD2,TRBJ2-2,many,TRBV6-5,TGTGCCAGCAGTTATCGGGGGGTTCGAGCCGGGGAGCTGTTTTTT,CASSYRGVRAGELFF
TRBD1,TRBJ2-7,.,TRBV6-5,TGTGCCAGCAGACGGAACCGGGACAGGCCCTACGAGCAGTACTTC,CASRRNRDRPYEQYF
TRBD1,TRBJ1-1,.,TRBV19,TGTGCCAGTAGTCCTACAGGGACAGGGGGCTTAACTGAAGCTTTCTTT,CASSPTGTGGLTEAFF
.,TRBJ2-7,.,TRBV19,TGTGCCAGTAGCAGCGGACCGAACGGAGACGAGCAGTACTTC,CASSSGPNGDEQYF
TRBD2,TRBJ2-1,.,TRBV5-1,TGCGCCAGCAGCCAGGGACTAGCGAAGAGGGATGAGCAGTTCTTC,CASSQGLAKRDEQFF
TRBD2,TRBJ2-1,.,TRBV6-6,TGTGCCAGCAGACTTCTAGCGGGAGTGGGGGAAAATGAGCAGTTCTTC,CASRLLAGVGENEQFF
TRBD2,TRBJ2-5,few,TRBV11-3,TGTGCCAGCAGCCTGGGGGCGGGGGGGCAAGAGACCCAGTACTTC,CASSLGAGGQETQYF
TRBD1,TRBJ2-2,.,TRBV2,TGTGCCAGCAGCCGGGACAGGGCCGGGGAGCTGTTTTTT,CASSRDRAGELFF
.,TRBJ1-5,.,TRBV27,TGTGCCAGTAGTAAGCGGAGCAATCAGCCCCAGCATTTT,CASSKRSNQPQHF
.,TRBJ1-5,few,TRBV27,TGTGCCAGCAGTTTGAGTCGGGGGTTGACTAGCAATCAGCCCCAGCATTTT,CASSLSRGLTSNQPQHF
TRBD2,TRBJ2-7,.,TRBV2,TGTGCCAGCAGTCCAGCGGGAGGGCCTCGCGAGCAGTACTTC,CASSPAGGPREQYF
.,TRBJ1-1,once,TRBV15,TGTGCCACCAGCAGAGATGGGGGGGCCACTGAAGCTTTCTTT,CATSRDGGATEAFF
.,TRBJ1-2,.,TRBV29-1,TGCAGCGTTGAACCCCCTGGGAGGGATCGGTATGGCTACACCTTC,CSVEPPGRDRYGYTF
.,TRBJ2-3,.,TRBV13,TGTGCCAGCAGCTTGTGGTCGGTCACAGATACGCAGTATTTT,CASSLWSVTDTQYF
.,TRBJ2-3,many,TRBV5-5,TGTGCCAGCAGCTTGGACAGTCCAGATACGCAGTATTTT,CASSLDSPDTQYF
TRBD2,TRBJ2-1,.,TRBV7-3,TGTGCCAGCAGCTTCACCGGGACTAGCTTCGACGAGCAGTTCTTC,CASSFTGTSFDEQFF
TRBD1,TRBJ1-4,.,TRBV6-1,TGTGCCAGCAGTGAGCCGGGACAGGGTCTATCTAATGAAAAACTGTTTTTT,CASSEPGQGLSNEKLFF
TRBD2,TRBJ2-1,.,TRBV7-9,TGTGCCAGCAGCCCACCCGGGGGGGGAGGAGAGCAGTTCTTC,CASSPPGGGGEQFF
.,TRBJ1-1,.,TRBV11-2,TGTGCCAGCAGCTTCGGAGGAGTGGGCACTGAAGCTTTCTTT,CASSFGGVGTEAFF
.,TRBJ1-2,.,TRBV9,TGTGCCAGCAGCCCTAGTGGGTTCGGTAACTATGGCTACACCTTC,CASSPSGFGNYGYTF
TRBD2,TRBJ2-1,.,TRBV30,TGTGCCTGGAGTGCCACTAGCGGGACCGATGAGCAGTTCTTC,CAWSATSGTDEQFF
TRBD1,TRBJ2-7,.,TRBV27,TGTGCCAGCAGTTTAAGACAGGGGGCTTACGAGCAGTACTTC,CASSLRQGAYEQYF
TRBD2,TRBJ2-1,.,TRBV7-9,TGTGCCAGCAGCTCTGGGGGGGTTGGGGGTGAGCAGTTCTTC,CASSSGGVGGEQFF
TRBD2,TRBJ2-5,.,TRBV2,TGTGCCAGCAGCATACCACAAATCTCTGAAGCGGGGGCCTGGGGGGAGACCCAGTACTTC,CASSIPQISEAGAWGETQYF
.,TRBJ2-1,few,TRBV27,TGTGCCAGCAGTTTTCGTTTTCAGGGGTCGGTTTACAATGAGCAGTTCTTC,CASSFRFQGSVYNEQFF
TRBD1,TRBJ1-6,.,TRBV7-9,TGTGCCAGCAGCGCCGGGACAGGCGGTTCACCCCTCCACTTT,CASSAGTGGSPLHF
TRBD1,TRBJ2-7,once,TRBV2,TGTGCCAGCAGTTCGGGACAGGGTAGCGACGAGCAGTACTTC,CASSSGQGSDEQYF
.,TRBJ2-6,.,TRBV5-1,TGCGCCAGCAGCGATGGGCAGCCCTCTGGGGCCAACGTCCTGACTTTC,CASSDGQPSGANVLTF
.,TRBJ2-5,once,TRBV28,TGTGCCAGCAGTTTAGGAGGGAGCCCGGAGACCCAGTACTTC,CASSLGGSPETQYF
TRBD1,TRBJ2-7,.,TRBV6-5,TGTGCCAGCAGTTATCAGGGGGACTCCTACGAGCAGTACTTC,CASSYQGDSYEQYF
.,TRBJ1-6,.,TRBV19,TGTGCCAGTACCAACAGTGGTTTTAATTCACCCCTCCACTTT,CASTNSGFNSPLHF
.,TRBJ2-5,.,TRBV11-2,TGTGCCAGCAGCTTTAGCGGAGAAGAGACCCAGTACTTC,CASSFSGEETQYF
.,TRBJ1-4,.,TRBV15,TGTGCCACCAGCAGAGAACAGACAGCAGCCGAAAAACTGTTTTTT,CATSREQTAAEKLFF
TRBD1,TRBJ2-7,.,TRBV5-1,TGCGCCAGCAGCCTTTCCGGGACAGGGTTCCCAAAGGACTTC,CASSLSGTGFPKDF
.,TRBJ2-7,.,TRBV2,TGTGCCAGCAGTGAAAGTCTACGGTCGGGCGAGCAGTACTTC,CASSESLRSGEQYF
TRBD2,TRBJ2-3,.,TRBV27,TGTGCCAGCAGTTTGCTAGCGGGGGGGGGCATGGATACGCAGTATTTT,CASSLLAGGGMDTQYF
TRBD2,TRBJ2-5,few,TRBV6-1,TGTGCCAGCTCTAGCGGGAGACAGACCCAGTACTTC,CASSSGRQTQYF
TRBD1,TRBJ1-1,.,TRBV5-1,TGCGCCAGCAGCTTCACTCCGGACAGGGGGCTCGAGAGCACTGAAGCTTTCTTT,CASSFTPDRGLESTEAFF
.,TRBJ1-2,.,TRBV7-2,TGTGCCAGCAGCCTAAACAGGGTTGATGGCTACACCTTC,CASSLNRVDGYTF
.,TRBJ2-7,.,TRBV11-2,TGTGCCAGCAGCCCGCTGGGGACTGGATACGAGCAGTACTTC,CASSPLGTGYEQYF
.,TRBJ2-3,.,TRBV5-4,TGTGCCAGCAGCCTACAGGGCACAGATACGCAGTATTTT,CASSLQGTDTQYF
TRBD2,TRBJ2-3,.,TRBV7-3,TGTGCCAGCAGCTTAGCCGGGGGGGCCGTAGGCACAGATACGCAGTATTTT,CASSLAGGAVGTDTQYF
TRBD1,TRBJ1-1,.,TRBV7-2,TGTGCCAGCAGCTCTAGTCTCACTGGACAGGCGCGCAACACTGAAGCTTTCTTT,CASSSSLTGQARNTEAFF
TRBD2,TRBJ2-7,.,TRBV28,TGTGCGGTGCGGGGGGCGGTGTACGAGCAGTACTTC,CAVRGAVYEQYF